These 28 T cell receptor beta chains originate from one sample sequenced in a study of cytomegalovirus exposure and HLA in healthy donors. In the PCR, 60 Vbeta and 13 Jbeta primers were used. Sequencing used immunoSEQ multiplex PCR; TCRdb keeps in-frame clones, though not all of them. The sample contains 77,000 or so clones, around 84% of which appear only once. The sample was PBMCs. Receptors were obtained from a man aged 65-85 years in good health and CMV-seropositive.

The V gene is TRBV6-1, the J gene TRBJ2-4, with a tentative D call TRBD2 (5 bases). V shed 2 bases and J shed 8 bases, with 19 bases lying between them. Germline V gene lookup returns CDR1 MNHNS and CDR2 SASEGT. The CDR3 loop spans 16 amino acids. The CDR3 loop reads CASSEQPGNGWDIQYF. For the CDR3, the DNA is TGTGCCAGCAGTGAACAGCCGGGGAATGGTTGGGACATTCAGTACTTC.

This clone came up once. The chain combines TRBV19 with TRBJ2-4; 7 positions agree with TRBD1. Germline V lookup: CDR1 LNHDA, CDR2 SQIVND (reference sequence). This CDR3 is 13 amino acids long. Germline trimming cut 4 bases from V and 6 bases from J; bases unmatched to any gene: 3. This CDR3 is CASSKAGGNIQYF. The CDR3 bases are TGTGCCAGTAGTAAGGCAGGGGGAAACATTCAGTACTTC.

This clone appeared a few times. This chain connects TRBV18 to TRBJ1-1, with D possibly being TRBD1 (5 bases). V dropped 5 bases and J dropped 6 bases, with 13 bases sitting between them. The CDR3 runs 13 residues. Germline V gene sequence: CDR1 KGHSH, CDR2 LQKENI. This CDR3 is CASSKTGGSEAFF. Here the CDR3 DNA reads TGTGCCAGCTCAAAAACAGGTGGGTCTGAAGCTTTCTTT.

The V and J genes are TRBV5-1 and TRBJ2-1; 9 bases line up with TRBD1. Trimming cost V 4 bases and J 7 bases; bases outside gene matches: 9. Germline values: CDR1 SGHRS, CDR2 YFSETQ. The CDR3 runs 15 residues. The CDR3 nucleotides are TGCGCCAGCAGCATAGAGGGACAGGGAGTTAATGAGCAGTTCTTC. Translating gives CASSIEGQGVNEQFF.

This chain connects TRBV7-9 to TRBJ1-1; 8 nucleotides align to TRBD1. J lost 6 bases, V lost 5 bases, and 2 bases had no gene match. CDR1 and CDR2 from the germline V gene are SEHNR and FQNEAQ (reference sequence). The CDR3 has 12 residues. This chain's CDR3 is CASSETGAEAFF. The CDR3 coding sequence is TGTGCCAGCAGCGAGACAGGGGCTGAAGCTTTCTTT.

The chain is built from TRBV7-2 and TRBJ2-5; 9 bases match TRBD1. Losses at the gene ends were 5 bases for V and 6 bases for J; bases not matched to a gene: 4. CDR3 size: 13 residues. Germline CDR1 is SGHTA and CDR2 is FQGNSA. The chain's CDR3 is CASSQDRGQTQYF. In DNA form, the CDR3 reads TGTGCCAGCAGCCAGGACAGGGGCCAGACCCAGTACTTC.

This clone occurred a few times. The chain is built from TRBV2 and TRBJ2-6; D is perhaps TRBD1 (6 bases). The CDR3 extends over 19 amino acids. Germline CDR1 reads SNHLY; CDR2 reads FYNNEI. V was shortened by 5 bases and J by 0 bases, with 20 bases between the two germline ends. The CDR3 DNA reads as TGTGCCAGCAGTCCCCCGACAGGCGCAACCCCCTCTGGGGCCAACGTCCTGACTTTC. It yields the protein CASSPPTGATPSGANVLTF. The complete variable domain, with remaining parts taken from reference TRBV2 and TRBJ2-6, reads EPEVTQTPSHQVTQMGQEVILRCVPISNHLYFYWYRQILGQKVEFLVSFYNNEISEKSEIFDDQFSVERPDGSNFTLKIRSTKLEDSAMYFCASSPPTGATPSGANVLTFGAGSRLTVL.

This chain connects TRBV6-1 to TRBJ2-5; D is perhaps TRBD2 (6 bases). The DNA end favors TRBJ2-7, so the J call may be wrong. The CDR3 spans 15 residues. The germline V gene has CDR1 MNHNS and CDR2 SASEGT. The CDR3 here is CASSEPGGGSYEQYF. CDR3 nucleotides: TGTGCCAGCAGTGAACCTGGCGGAGGGTCCTACGAGCAGTACTTC.

This chain joins TRBV9 and TRBJ2-7; 8 bases are a match to TRBD1. The CDR3 sequence is 14 residues long. The junction had 1 base not matched to a gene; V was cut back by 0 bases and J by 2 bases. CDR1 is SGDLS and CDR2 is YYNGEE in the germline V gene. The DNA of the CDR3 is TGTGCCAGCAGCGTAGGACAGGGGACCTACGAGCAGTACGTC. It translates to CASSVGQGTYEQYV.

The chain employs TRBV2 and TRBJ2-3; TRBD2 matches at 10 bases. The CDR3 length is 15 residues. The J segment lost 9 bases and the V segment lost 5 bases, leaving 11 bases of the junction unmatched. Germline CDR1 reads SNHLY; CDR2 reads FYNNEI. CDR3 sequence: CASSKLAGMEITQYF. The CDR3 DNA reads as TGTGCCAGCAGTAAACTAGCGGGGATGGAGATAACGCAGTATTTT. Full variable domain (remainder filled in from reference TRBV2 and TRBJ2-3): EPEVTQTPSHQVTQMGQEVILRCVPISNHLYFYWYRQILGQKVEFLVSFYNNEISEKSEIFDDQFSVERPDGSNFTLKIRSTKLEDSAMYFCASSKLAGMEITQYFGPGTRLTVL.

The V and J genes are TRBV6-1 and TRBJ2-3; 8 positions agree with TRBD2. V lost 10 bases and J lost 2; bases outside the gene matches: 8. The CDR3 runs 14 residues. Per the germline V gene, CDR1 is MNHNS and CDR2 is SASEGT. DNA of the CDR3: TGTGCCACAAAGGGCGGGAGGAACACAGATACGCAGTATTTT. As protein: CATKGGRNTDTQYF.

The gene calls are TRBV28 and TRBJ2-1, with 7 bases matching TRBD2. J gave up 8 bases and V 3 bases, and 7 bases lay outside the gene matches. This CDR3 is built from 14 residues. Germline assignment: CDR1 MDHEN and CDR2 SYDVKM. Written as DNA, the CDR3 is TGTGCCAGCAGTTTCCCCACGGGGAGGGATGAGCAGTTCTTC. Its protein is CASSFPTGRDEQFF. Using reference TRBV28 and TRBJ2-1 for the parts outside the CDR3, the full variable domain is DVKVTQSSRYLVKRTGEKVFLECVQDMDHENMFWYRQDPGLGLRLIYFSYDVKMKEKGDIPEGYSVSREKKERFSLILESASTNQTSMYLCASSFPTGRDEQFFGPGTRLTVL.

The rearrangement uses TRBV5-4 and TRBJ2-1; 8 nucleotides match TRBD2. The CDR3 spans 15 residues. The V segment lost 2 bases and the J segment 9 bases; nucleotides outside the gene matches: 10. Germline CDR1 SGHNT, CDR2 YYREEE (reference sequence). CDR3 sequence: CASSFWSGGPGEQFF. The CDR3 DNA follows: TGTGCCAGCAGCTTTTGGTCGGGGGGGCCGGGTGAGCAGTTCTTC.

V is TRBV27 and J is TRBJ2-3, with D hard to call. CDR1 is MNHEY, CDR2 SMNVEV, per germline (reference sequence). With 6 bases removed from V and 2 bases from J, the gap between germline ends came to 6 bases. The CDR3 loop spans 12 amino acids. The CDR3 sequence: CASRENTDTQYF. In nucleotides, the CDR3 is TGTGCCAGCAGGGAGAACACAGATACGCAGTATTTT.

On this clone itself: The identical CDR3 is also encoded by other nucleotide sequences in the sample. The chain carries TRBV7-6 and TRBJ2-5; no reliable D call. Trimming removed 1 base at V and 7 bases at J, with 13 bases between. Germline values: CDR1 SGHVS, CDR2 FNYEAQ. The CDR3 has 14 amino acids. Written as DNA, the CDR3 is TGTGCCAGCAGCTTAGAGAGGATCAAAGGGACCCAGTACTTC. Protein sequence: CASSLERIKGTQYF.

The chain carries TRBV11-2 and TRBJ2-7; 7 positions match TRBD1. Germline CDR1 and CDR2: SGHAT and FQNNGV. V shed 3 bases, J shed 0 bases, and the junction held 5 bases outside the gene matches. The length of the CDR3 is 15 residues. CDR3: CASSLTGTSSYEQYF. CDR3 DNA sequence: TGTGCCAGCAGCTTGACAGGGACCAGCTCCTACGAGCAGTACTTC.

The chain joins TRBV5-1 to TRBJ2-2; D possibly corresponds to TRBD2 (5 bases). The CDR3 consists of 14 residues. Germline V gene data show CDR1 as SGHRS and CDR2 as YFSETQ. The V end was cut by 7 bases, the J end by 2 bases, with 12 bases between. CDR3 sequence (DNA): TGCGCCAGCTTCCTAGCTATAAACACCGGGGAGCTGTTTTTT. Protein sequence: CASFLAINTGELFF.

The count of this clone is one. This chain joins TRBV29-1 and TRBJ2-1; a possible D gene is TRBD2 (6 bases). Germline-derived CDR1 and CDR2 are SQVTM and ANQGSEA. Trimming shortened V by 4 bases and J by 1 base, and 17 bases separated the two germline ends. The length of the CDR3 is 16 residues. This CDR3 is CSVGGERGKSYNEQFF. Here the CDR3 DNA reads TGCAGCGTTGGGGGGGAACGGGGGAAGTCCTACAATGAGCAGTTCTTC.

This clone was seen only once. CDR3 in DNA: TGTGCCAGCAGCCCGGGACTGAAATACAATGAGCAGTTCTTC. This codes for CASSPGLKYNEQFF. The rearrangement links TRBV5-6 to TRBJ2-1, with TRBD2 as a possible D gene (6 bases). Deletions cut 4 bases from V and 4 bases from J, with 12 bases between. CDR1 is SGHDT and CDR2 is YYEEEE in the germline V gene. This CDR3 is 14 amino acids long.

The genes are TRBV7-9 and TRBJ2-7, with 8 bases that match TRBD2. V dropped 5 bases and J dropped 6; count of bases not matched to a gene: 12. Germline assignment: CDR1 SEHNR and CDR2 FQNEAQ (reference sequence). The CDR3 extends over 15 amino acids. CDR3 DNA: TGTGCCAGCAGCGCATCTCTAGCGGCGGGGGGCGAGCAGTACTTC. Translating it yields CASSASLAAGGEQYF.

The chain is built from TRBV7-2 and TRBJ1-2; D remains unclear. Trimming removed 1 base at V and 8 bases at J, with 11 bases between. The length of the CDR3 is 13 residues. Germline V gene data show CDR1 as SGHTA and CDR2 as FQGNSA. The CDR3 DNA follows: TGTGCCAGCAGCTTAGATGGAGGGTGGGGCTACACCTTC. Translated: CASSLDGGWGYTF.

The V gene is TRBV6-6, the J gene TRBJ2-2; 7 positions agree with TRBD2. The CDR3 length is 15 residues. The germline V gene has CDR1 MNHNY and CDR2 SVGAGI (reference sequence). After removal of 3 bases from V and 4 bases from J, the junction contained 5 bases not matched to a gene. The CDR3 DNA reads TGTGCCAGCAGTTATAGGACGGGGGGCACCGGGGAGCTGTTTTTT. It yields the protein CASSYRTGGTGELFF.

This sequence joins TRBV7-2 and TRBJ1-6; D gene uncertain. Germline V gene data show CDR1 as SGHTA and CDR2 as FQGNSA. V lost 2 bases and J 9 bases, leaving 5 bases between the germline ends. The CDR3 consists of 12 residues. The CDR3 reads CASSLPGSPLHF. CDR3 coding DNA: TGTGCCAGCAGCTTACCCGGTTCACCCCTCCACTTT.

This clone was recorded only once. The chain has TRBV9 and TRBJ1-2; D is unclear. Trimming took off 4 bases at V and 1 base at J, with 8 bases between the two ends. CDR3 length equals 13 residues. The germline V gene encodes CDR1 SGDLS and CDR2 YYNGEE. CDR3 sequence (DNA): TGTGCCAGCAGCCCCGCGGTTAACTATGGCTACACCTTC. It yields the protein CASSPAVNYGYTF.

This clone was seen only a few times. CDR3 protein: CASNPQGTGEQYF. The CDR3 DNA sequence: TGTGCCAGCAATCCACAGGGGACAGGGGAGCAGTACTTC. The genes are TRBV11-2 and TRBJ2-7; TRBD1 matches 9 bases. This CDR3 contains 13 residues. Germline V gene data show CDR1 as SGHAT and CDR2 as FQNNGV. Trimming took 7 bases from V and 7 from J; bases not matched to a gene: 8.

This clone showed up just a few times. This chain links TRBV10-3 with TRBJ1-2; no clear D. The CDR3 has 15 amino acids. CDR1 is ENHRY, CDR2 SYGVKD, per germline. Trimming stripped 2 bases from V and 1 base from J, with 11 bases between. As DNA, the CDR3 is TGTGCCATCAGTGAGGGTGGGCAAGGTAACTATGGCTACACCTTC. This gives the protein CAISEGGQGNYGYTF.

The rearrangement links TRBV7-2 to TRBJ2-1, with 11 positions matching TRBD1. CDR3 length: 17 amino acids. Germline V gene sequence: CDR1 SGHTA, CDR2 FQGNSA. J lost 7 bases, V lost 4 bases, and 12 bases had no gene match. CDR3 region: CASSSRAGTGGKNEQFF. CDR3 nucleotide sequence: TGTGCCAGCAGCTCGAGGGCCGGGACAGGGGGTAAGAATGAGCAGTTCTTC.

The chain uses TRBV4-1 and TRBJ2-3; the match to TRBD1 covers 9 bases. The germline gives CDR1 MGHRA, CDR2 YSYEKL. V dropped 2 bases and J dropped 3; count of bases not matched to a gene: 6. The CDR3 is made up of 16 amino acids. CDR3 sequence reads: CASSQTGQGRTDTQYF. The CDR3 nucleotides are TGCGCCAGCAGCCAAACCGGACAGGGGAGGACAGATACGCAGTATTTT.